Below, 7 T cell receptor beta chains from the same sample are listed, as sequenced in a study of regulatory and conventional T cells in RAG deficiency. Using immunoSEQ multiplex PCR, the repertoire was profiled, and TCRdb retains in-frame clones only, with some absent. The sample consists of about 5,700 clones, 80% to 95% of them appearing once. The sample consisted of CD8+ T cells sorted from blood. The receptors were gathered from a human donor with RAG deficiency presenting as severe combined immunodeficiency.

The chain recombines TRBV27 with TRBJ2-7; maybe TRBD2 (6 bases). Germline CDR1 is MNHEY and CDR2 is SMNVEV (reference sequence). Deletions cut 0 bases from V and 3 bases from J, with 12 bases between. CDR3 length: 15 amino acids. CDR3 nucleotide sequence: TGTGCCAGCAGTTTATCGCGGGAAATAGACTACGAGCAGTACTTC. It codes for CASSLSREIDYEQYF.

The chain recombines TRBV19 with TRBJ2-7; D is tentatively TRBD1 or TRBD2 (5 bases each). The CDR3 length is 14 residues. V gave up 6 bases and J gave up 2 bases, with 14 bases separating them. Germline assignment: CDR1 LNHDA and CDR2 SQIVND (reference sequence). The CDR3 reads CASSLGAKTYEQYF. The DNA for the CDR3 is TGTGCCAGTAGCCTCGGGGCGAAAACCTACGAGCAGTACTTC.

The chain carries TRBV6-1 and TRBJ2-5; 8 bases line up with TRBD1. Germline V gene data show CDR1 as MNHNS and CDR2 as SASEGT. The CDR3 has 13 residues. V was pared by 6 bases and J by 3 bases, with 3 bases of the junction left unmatched. The CDR3 sequence: CASRQTGEETQYF. In DNA form, the CDR3 reads TGTGCCAGCAGGCAGACAGGGGAAGAGACCCAGTACTTC.

The V and J genes are TRBV10-1 and TRBJ2-2; 9 bases are a match to TRBD1. Germline V CDR1 and CDR2: WNHNN, SYGVQD (reference sequence). CDR3 length equals 16 residues. After removal of 2 bases from V and 7 bases from J, the junction contained 8 bases not matched to a gene. Here the CDR3 reads CASSEGSGGQGGELFF. The DNA of the CDR3 is TGCGCCAGCAGTGAGGGCTCAGGGGGACAGGGCGGGGAGCTGTTTTTT.

The chain links TRBV19 to TRBJ2-3, with 8 positions matching TRBD1. In germline, CDR1 is LNHDA, CDR2 SQIVND (reference sequence). The CDR3 is 16 amino acids. Trimming removed 9 bases from V and 0 bases from J; junction bases left unmatched: 11. The CDR3 nucleotides read TGTGCCAGCTCAGATTCGGACAGGGCTAGCACAGATACGCAGTATTTT. As protein: CASSDSDRASTDTQYF.

The chain links TRBV7-7 to TRBJ2-5, with 7 positions matching TRBD2. J lost 4 bases, V lost 0 bases, and 11 bases had no gene match. The V gene's germline CDR1 is SSHAT and CDR2 FNYEAQ (reference sequence). This CDR3 contains 17 residues. The CDR3 DNA sequence: TGTGCCAGCAGCTTAGCGCCCAGCGGGGCCGTCTTAGAGACCCAGTACTTC. Its protein is CASSLAPSGAVLETQYF.

The V call is TRBV4-3, the J call TRBJ2-5; a weak D match, TRBD1 (5 bases). V gave up 0 bases and J gave up 1 base, with 9 bases separating them. There are 15 residues in the CDR3. CDR1 and CDR2 (germline): LGHNA, YSLEER. In DNA form, the CDR3 reads TGCGCCAGCAGCCAAGATCAAGGGGTCCAAGAGACCCAGTACTTC. Amino acid sequence: CASSQDQGVQETQYF.